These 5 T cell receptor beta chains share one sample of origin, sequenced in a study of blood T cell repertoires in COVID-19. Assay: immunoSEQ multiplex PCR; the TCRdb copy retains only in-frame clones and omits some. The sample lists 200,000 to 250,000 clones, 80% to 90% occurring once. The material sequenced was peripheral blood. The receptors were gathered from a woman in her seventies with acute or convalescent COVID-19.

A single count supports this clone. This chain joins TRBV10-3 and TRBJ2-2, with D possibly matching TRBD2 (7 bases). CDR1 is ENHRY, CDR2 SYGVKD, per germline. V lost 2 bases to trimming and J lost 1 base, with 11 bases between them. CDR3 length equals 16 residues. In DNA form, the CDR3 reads TGTGCCATCAGTGAGGAAAGGGGGGGGAACACCGGGGAGCTGTTTTTT. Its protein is CAISEERGGNTGELFF.

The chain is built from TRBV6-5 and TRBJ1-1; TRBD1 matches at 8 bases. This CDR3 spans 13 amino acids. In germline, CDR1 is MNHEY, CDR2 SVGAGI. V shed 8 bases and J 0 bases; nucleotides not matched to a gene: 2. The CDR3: CASGQGMNTEAFF. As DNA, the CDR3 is TGTGCCAGCGGACAGGGCATGAACACTGAAGCTTTCTTT.

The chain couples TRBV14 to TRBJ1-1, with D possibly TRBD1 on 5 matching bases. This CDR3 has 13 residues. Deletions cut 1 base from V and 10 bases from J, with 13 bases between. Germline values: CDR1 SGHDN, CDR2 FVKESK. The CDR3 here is CASSQGRGRRAFF. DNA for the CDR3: TGTGCCAGCAGCCAAGGGCGGGGCAGGAGAGCTTTCTTT.

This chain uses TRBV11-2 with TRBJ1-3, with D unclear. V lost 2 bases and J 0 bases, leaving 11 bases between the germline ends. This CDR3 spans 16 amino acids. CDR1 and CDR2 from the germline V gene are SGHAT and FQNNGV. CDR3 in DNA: TGTGCCAGCAGCTTATCTCGTCAGGTCTCTGGAAACACCATATATTTT. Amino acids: CASSLSRQVSGNTIYF. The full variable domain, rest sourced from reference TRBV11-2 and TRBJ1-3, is EAGVAQSPRYKIIEKRQSVAFWCNPISGHATLYWYQQILGQGPKLLIQFQNNGVVDDSQLPKDRFSAERLKGVDSTLKIQPAKLEDSAVYLCASSLSRQVSGNTIYFGEGSWLTVV.

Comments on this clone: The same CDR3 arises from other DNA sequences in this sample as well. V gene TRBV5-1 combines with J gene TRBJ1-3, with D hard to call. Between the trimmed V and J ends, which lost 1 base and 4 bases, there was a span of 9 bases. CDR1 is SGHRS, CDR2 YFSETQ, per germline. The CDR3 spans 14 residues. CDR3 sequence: CASSLRGLGNTIYF. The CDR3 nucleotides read TGCGCCAGCAGCTTGCGGGGTCTCGGAAACACCATATATTTT.